Listed here are 13 T cell receptor beta chains from one sample, sequenced in a study of T cell responses to AZD1222 COVID-19 vaccine. The data were produced by immunoSEQ multiplex PCR, yet TCRdb's version contains in-frame clones alone and is incomplete. The sample includes approximately 100,000 clones, roughly nine tenths of them seen just once. This specimen was peripheral blood, taken on day 0 of AZD1222 vaccination. These receptors all come from an adult in good health.

The rearrangement links TRBV28 to TRBJ2-7; TRBD2 aligns across 8 bases. V lost 6 bases, J lost 4 bases, and 20 bases stayed unmatched. This CDR3 is built from 18 residues. Germline V gene lookup returns CDR1 MDHEN and CDR2 SYDVKM. The CDR3, as DNA: TGTGCCAGCAGCCCTCTCACCCCCTACGGGAGGGAGGAGTACGAGCAGTACTTC. Translating it yields CASSPLTPYGREEYEQYF.

V and J are TRBV3-1 (or the pseudogene TRBV3-2) and TRBJ1-1; D call uncertain. CDR1 and CDR2 (germline): LGHDT, YNNKEL (reference sequence). V was pared by 5 bases and J by 11 bases, with 15 bases between. The CDR3 contains 12 residues. The CDR3 DNA sequence: TGTGCCAGCAGCACAAGCCTAGGGCGGGCTTTCTTT. This gives the protein CASSTSLGRAFF.

The chain has TRBV4-1 and TRBJ2-5; 8 positions match TRBD1. The CDR3 loop spans 15 amino acids. Germline V lookup: CDR1 MGHRA, CDR2 YSYEKL. Trimming took 4 bases from V and 1 from J; bases not matched to a gene: 5. The CDR3: CASSPHGQGQETQYF. The CDR3 region has the DNA TGCGCCAGCAGCCCCCACGGACAGGGCCAAGAGACCCAGTACTTC.

This chain connects TRBV5-1 to TRBJ1-1, with a possible D match to TRBD1 (6 bases). The CDR3 runs 13 residues. The ends were cut back, 3 bases at V and 3 bases at J, with 9 bases in the middle. The germline V gene encodes CDR1 SGHRS and CDR2 YFSETQ. CDR3 coding DNA: TGCGCCAGCAGCTCGCAGGGGTACACTGAAGCTTTCTTT. It yields the protein CASSSQGYTEAFF.

This clone occurred a few times. The V gene is TRBV30, the J gene TRBJ1-1, with TRBD1 as a possible D gene (6 bases). The CDR3 is 16 residues long. Trimming stripped 7 bases from V and 0 bases from J, with 21 bases between. The germline CDR1 and CDR2 sequences are GTSNPN and SVGIG (reference sequence). CDR3 amino acids: CALIPGQGLMNTEAFF. Written as DNA, the CDR3 is TGTGCCTTAATCCCAGGGCAGGGGCTGATGAACACTGAAGCTTTCTTT.

The V gene is TRBV7-9, the J gene TRBJ2-7; 10 bases fit TRBD1. V shed 5 bases, J shed 0 bases, and the junction held 4 bases outside the gene matches. CDR3 length: 15 residues. The germline CDR1 and CDR2 sequences are SEHNR and FQNEAQ (reference sequence). This CDR3 is CASSTGQGISYEQYF. The CDR3 DNA follows: TGTGCCAGCAGCACGGGACAGGGGATCTCCTACGAGCAGTACTTC.

The CDR3 is CSAPGRGYTF. DNA for the CDR3: TGCAGTGCTCCGGGAAGAGGCTACACCTTC. The chain employs TRBV20-1 and TRBJ1-2; no reliable D call. Germline lookup yields CDR1 DFQATT and CDR2 SNEGSKA (reference sequence). The CDR3 is made up of 10 amino acids. The V and J ends lost 5 bases and 8 bases respectively, with 9 bases between them.

The table lists this clone with a count of one. The rearrangement links TRBV19 to TRBJ2-2, with D tentatively TRBD1 or TRBD2 (5 bases each). The CDR3 loop spans 17 amino acids. Trimming left V 7 bases short and J 11 bases short, with 29 bases between. Germline V gene data show CDR1 as LNHDA and CDR2 as SQIVND (reference sequence). The CDR3 region is CASTTYGARGALSELFF. In DNA, the CDR3 is TGTGCCAGTACCACCTACGGGGCTCGGGGAGCTCTCTCCGAGCTGTTTTTT.

The chain combines TRBV12-3 or TRBV12-4 with TRBJ1-5; TRBD1 agrees at 9 bases. After removal of 9 bases from V and 5 bases from J, the junction contained 5 bases not matched to a gene. The CDR3 loop spans 13 amino acids. The CDR3 spells CASTGTGYQPQHF. The DNA of the CDR3 is TGTGCCAGTACCGGGACAGGGTATCAGCCCCAGCATTTT.

Here the CDR3 reads CASSQSRRTRSSNQPQHF. The CDR3 nucleotides are TGCGCCAGCAGTCAATCGAGGCGGACCCGGAGTAGCAATCAGCCCCAGCATTTT. V usage is TRBV23-1 and J usage is TRBJ1-5; D is unclear. TRBV23-1 is noted as an ORF with a role that remains uncertain. The CDR3 sequence is 18 residues long. Trimming removed 0 bases from V and 0 bases from J, with 15 bases in between.

The V gene is TRBV30, the J gene TRBJ2-2, with a tentative D call TRBD2 (6 bases). This CDR3 is 15 amino acids long. V lost 3 bases and J 1 base, leaving 12 bases between the germline ends. The germline V gene encodes CDR1 GTSNPN and CDR2 SVGIG (reference sequence). The CDR3 region is CAWSVFSGNTGELFF. The CDR3 DNA reads TGTGCCTGGAGCGTTTTTAGCGGGAACACCGGGGAGCTGTTTTTT.

The chain links TRBV11-3 to TRBJ2-1; no clear D gene. CDR1 is SGHNT and CDR2 is YENEEA in the germline V gene. The length of the CDR3 is 13 residues. Trimming stripped 0 bases from V and 6 bases from J, with 6 bases between. The CDR3 coding sequence is TGTGCCAGCAGCTTAGACAGTTTCAATGAGCAGTTCTTC. It encodes CASSLDSFNEQFF.

The chain is built from TRBV7-9 and TRBJ2-2; possible D gene TRBD2, 6 bases. V was trimmed by 4 bases and J by 7 bases, leaving 7 bases between them. This CDR3 region has 12 residues. CDR1 and CDR2 from the germline V gene are SEHNR and FQNEAQ (reference sequence). The CDR3 nucleotides are TGTGCCAGCAGCTGGGGGGACGGGGAGCTGTTTTTT. The encoded protein is CASSWGDGELFF.